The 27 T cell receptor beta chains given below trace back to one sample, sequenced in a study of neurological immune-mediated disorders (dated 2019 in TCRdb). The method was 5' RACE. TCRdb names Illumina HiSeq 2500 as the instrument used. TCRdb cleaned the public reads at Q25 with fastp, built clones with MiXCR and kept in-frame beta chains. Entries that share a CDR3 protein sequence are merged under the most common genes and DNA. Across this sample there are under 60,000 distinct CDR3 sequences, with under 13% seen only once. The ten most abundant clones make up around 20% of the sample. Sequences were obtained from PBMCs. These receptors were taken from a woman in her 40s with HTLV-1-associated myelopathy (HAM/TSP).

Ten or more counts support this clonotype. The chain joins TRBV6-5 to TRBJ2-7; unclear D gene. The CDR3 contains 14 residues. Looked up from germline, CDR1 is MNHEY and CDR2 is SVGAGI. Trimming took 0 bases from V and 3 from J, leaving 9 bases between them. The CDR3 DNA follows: TGTGCCAGCAGTTACTCTGAGACAAGCTACGAGCAGTACTTC. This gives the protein CASSYSETSYEQYF.

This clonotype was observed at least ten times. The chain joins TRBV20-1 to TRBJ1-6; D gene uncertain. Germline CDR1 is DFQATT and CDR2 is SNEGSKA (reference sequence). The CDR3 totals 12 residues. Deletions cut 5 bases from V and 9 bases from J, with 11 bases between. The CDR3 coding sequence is TGCAGTGCTGGCGAAGTTGGTTCACCCCTCCACTTT. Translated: CSAGEVGSPLHF.

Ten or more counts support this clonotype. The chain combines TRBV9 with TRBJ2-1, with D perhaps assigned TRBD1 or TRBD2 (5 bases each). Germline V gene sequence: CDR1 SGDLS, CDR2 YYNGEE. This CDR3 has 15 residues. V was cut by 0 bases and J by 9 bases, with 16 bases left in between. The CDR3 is CASSVGGRGAGEQFF. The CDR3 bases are TGTGCCAGCAGCGTAGGGGGTAGAGGGGCAGGTGAGCAGTTCTTC.

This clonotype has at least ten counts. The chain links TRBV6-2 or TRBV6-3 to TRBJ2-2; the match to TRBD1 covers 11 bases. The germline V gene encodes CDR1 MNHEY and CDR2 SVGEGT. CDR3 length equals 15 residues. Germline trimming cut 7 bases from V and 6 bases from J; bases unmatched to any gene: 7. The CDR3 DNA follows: TGTGCCAGCACTCCGGACAGGGGGCTAGCCGGGGAGCTGTTTTTT. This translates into CASTPDRGLAGELFF.

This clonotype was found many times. CDR3 sequence: CASSWSGRMSSYNEQFF. CDR3 DNA: TGTGCCAGCAGCTGGTCCGGGCGGATGAGCTCCTACAATGAGCAGTTCTTC. The chain is built from TRBV7-8 and TRBJ2-1; D not resolved. Germline-derived CDR1 and CDR2 are SGHVS and FQNEAQ. The CDR3 totals 17 residues. V shed 4 bases and J shed 0 bases, with 16 bases lying between them.

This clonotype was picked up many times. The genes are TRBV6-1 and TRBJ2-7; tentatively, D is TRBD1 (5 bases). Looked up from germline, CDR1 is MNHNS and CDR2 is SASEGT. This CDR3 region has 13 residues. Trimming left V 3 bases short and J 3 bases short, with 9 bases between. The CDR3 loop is CASSEDTFYEQYF. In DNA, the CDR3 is TGTGCCAGCAGTGAGGACACCTTCTACGAGCAGTACTTC.

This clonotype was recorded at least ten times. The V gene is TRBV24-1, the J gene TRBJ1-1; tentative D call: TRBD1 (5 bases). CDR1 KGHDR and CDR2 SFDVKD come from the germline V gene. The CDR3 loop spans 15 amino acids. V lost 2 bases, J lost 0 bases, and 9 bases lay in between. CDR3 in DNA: TGTGCCACCAGTGATTCAGGGTCTGTGAACACTGAAGCTTTCTTT. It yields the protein CATSDSGSVNTEAFF.

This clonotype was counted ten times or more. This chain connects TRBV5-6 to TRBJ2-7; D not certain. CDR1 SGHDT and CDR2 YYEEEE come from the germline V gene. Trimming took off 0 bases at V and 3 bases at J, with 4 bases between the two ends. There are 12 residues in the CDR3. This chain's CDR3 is CASSLANYEQYF. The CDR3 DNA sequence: TGTGCCAGCAGCTTGGCCAACTACGAGCAGTACTTC.

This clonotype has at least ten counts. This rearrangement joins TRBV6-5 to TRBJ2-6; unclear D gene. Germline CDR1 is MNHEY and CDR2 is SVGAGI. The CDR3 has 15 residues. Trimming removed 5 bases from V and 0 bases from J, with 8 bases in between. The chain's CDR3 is CASSDGPSGANVLTF. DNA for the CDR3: TGTGCCAGCAGTGACGGACCCTCTGGGGCCAACGTCCTGACTTTC.

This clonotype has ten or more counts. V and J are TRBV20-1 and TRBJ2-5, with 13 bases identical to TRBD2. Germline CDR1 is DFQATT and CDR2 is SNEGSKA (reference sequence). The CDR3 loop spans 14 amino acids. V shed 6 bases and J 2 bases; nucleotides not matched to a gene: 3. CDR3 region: CSAGLAGRQETQYF. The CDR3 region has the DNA TGCAGTGCGGGACTAGCGGGGAGACAAGAGACCCAGTACTTC.

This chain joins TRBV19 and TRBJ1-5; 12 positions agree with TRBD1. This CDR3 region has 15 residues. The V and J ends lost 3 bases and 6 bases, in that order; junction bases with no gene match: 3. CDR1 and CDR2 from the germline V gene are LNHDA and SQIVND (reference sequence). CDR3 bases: TGTGCCAGTAGTATGGGACAGGGGGCGAGTCAGCCCCAGCATTTT. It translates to CASSMGQGASQPQHF.

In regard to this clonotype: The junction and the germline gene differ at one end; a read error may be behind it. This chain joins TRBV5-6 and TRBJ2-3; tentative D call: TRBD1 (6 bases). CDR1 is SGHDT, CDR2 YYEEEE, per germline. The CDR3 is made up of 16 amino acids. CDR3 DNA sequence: TGTGCCAGCAGCTCCGGCACCCTCAGGGACACAGATACACAGTTTTTT. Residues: CASSSGTLRDTDTQFF.

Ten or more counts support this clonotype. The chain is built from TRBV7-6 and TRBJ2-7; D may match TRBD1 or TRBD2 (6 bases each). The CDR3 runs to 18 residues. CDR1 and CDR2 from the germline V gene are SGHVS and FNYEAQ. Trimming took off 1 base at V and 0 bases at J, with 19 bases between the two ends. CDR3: CASSLGGVQGPASYEQYF. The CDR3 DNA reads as TGTGCCAGCAGCTTAGGGGGGGTGCAGGGGCCCGCCTCCTACGAGCAGTACTTC.

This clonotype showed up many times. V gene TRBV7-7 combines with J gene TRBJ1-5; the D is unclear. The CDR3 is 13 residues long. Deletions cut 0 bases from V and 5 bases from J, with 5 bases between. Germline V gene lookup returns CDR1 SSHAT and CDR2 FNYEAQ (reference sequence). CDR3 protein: CASSLALDQPQHF. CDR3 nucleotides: TGTGCCAGCAGCTTAGCCTTGGATCAGCCCCAGCATTTT.

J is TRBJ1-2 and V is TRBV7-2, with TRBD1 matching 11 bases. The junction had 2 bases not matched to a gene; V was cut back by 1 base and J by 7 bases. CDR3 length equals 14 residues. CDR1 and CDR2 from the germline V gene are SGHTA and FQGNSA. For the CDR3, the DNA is TGTGCCAGCAGCTTAGGGACAGGGGGCAGTGGCTACACCTTC. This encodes CASSLGTGGSGYTF.

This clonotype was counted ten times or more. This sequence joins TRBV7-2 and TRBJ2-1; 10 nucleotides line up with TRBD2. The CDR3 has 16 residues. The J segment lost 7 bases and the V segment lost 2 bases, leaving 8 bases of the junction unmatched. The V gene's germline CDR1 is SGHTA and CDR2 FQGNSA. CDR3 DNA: TGTGCCAGCAGCTTACGCCTAGCGGGGGCCTGGAATGAGCAGTTCTTC. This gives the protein CASSLRLAGAWNEQFF. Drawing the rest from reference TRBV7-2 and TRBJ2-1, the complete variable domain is GAGVSQSPSNKVTEKGKDVELRCDPISGHTALYWYRQSLGQGLEFLIYFQGNSAPDKSGLPSDRFSAERTGGSVSTLTIQRTQQEDSAVYLCASSLRLAGAWNEQFFGPGTRLTVL.

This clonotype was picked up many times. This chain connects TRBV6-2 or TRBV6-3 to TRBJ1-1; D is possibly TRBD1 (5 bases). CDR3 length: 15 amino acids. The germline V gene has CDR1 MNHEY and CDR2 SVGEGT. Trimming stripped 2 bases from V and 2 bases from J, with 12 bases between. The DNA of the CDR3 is TGTGCCAGCAGTTACGTGCCGACAGTAAACACTGAAGCTTTCTTT. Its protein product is CASSYVPTVNTEAFF.

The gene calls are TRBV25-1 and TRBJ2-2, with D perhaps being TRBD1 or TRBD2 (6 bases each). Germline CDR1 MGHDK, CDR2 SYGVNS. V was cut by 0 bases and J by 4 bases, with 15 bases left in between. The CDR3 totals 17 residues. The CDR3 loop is CASSEYSRRGLTGELFF. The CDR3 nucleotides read TGTGCCAGCAGTGAATATTCTCGCCGGGGGCTCACCGGGGAGCTGTTTTTT.

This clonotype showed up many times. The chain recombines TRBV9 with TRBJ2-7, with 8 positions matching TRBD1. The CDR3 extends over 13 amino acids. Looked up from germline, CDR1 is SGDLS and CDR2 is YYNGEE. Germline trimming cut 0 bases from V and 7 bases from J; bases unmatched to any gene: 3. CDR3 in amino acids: CASSVAGDREQYF. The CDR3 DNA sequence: TGTGCCAGCAGCGTAGCAGGGGACAGGGAGCAGTACTTC.

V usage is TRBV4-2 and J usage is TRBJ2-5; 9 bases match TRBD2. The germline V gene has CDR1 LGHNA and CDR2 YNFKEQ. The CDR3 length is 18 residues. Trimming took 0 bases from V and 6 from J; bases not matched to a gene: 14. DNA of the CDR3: TGTGCCAGCAGCCAAGATGGCTACGGGACTAGCTCGGAAAAGACCCAGTACTTC. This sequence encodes CASSQDGYGTSSEKTQYF.

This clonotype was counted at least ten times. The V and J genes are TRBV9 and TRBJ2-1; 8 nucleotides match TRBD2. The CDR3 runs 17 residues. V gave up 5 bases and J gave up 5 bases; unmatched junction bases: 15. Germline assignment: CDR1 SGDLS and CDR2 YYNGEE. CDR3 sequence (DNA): TGTGCCAGCAGTCTCCTCCCTATAGCGGGGAAAAACAATGAGCAGTTCTTC. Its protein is CASSLLPIAGKNNEQFF.

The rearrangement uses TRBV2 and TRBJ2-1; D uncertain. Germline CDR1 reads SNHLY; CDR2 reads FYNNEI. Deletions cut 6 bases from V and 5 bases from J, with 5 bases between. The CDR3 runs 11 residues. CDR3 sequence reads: CASRRHNEQFF. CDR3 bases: TGTGCCAGCAGGCGACACAATGAGCAGTTCTTC.

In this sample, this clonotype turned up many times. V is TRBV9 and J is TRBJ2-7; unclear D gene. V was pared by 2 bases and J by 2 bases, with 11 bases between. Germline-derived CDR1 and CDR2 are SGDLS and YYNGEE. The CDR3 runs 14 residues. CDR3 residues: CASSVVAEAYEQYF. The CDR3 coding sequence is TGTGCCAGCAGCGTTGTGGCGGAAGCCTACGAGCAGTACTTC.

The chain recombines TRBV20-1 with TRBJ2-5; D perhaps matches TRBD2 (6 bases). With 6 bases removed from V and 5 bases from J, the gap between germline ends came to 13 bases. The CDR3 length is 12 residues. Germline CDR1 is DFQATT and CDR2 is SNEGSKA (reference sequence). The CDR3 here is CSAELGRETQYF. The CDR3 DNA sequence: TGCAGTGCCGAACTGGGGAGGGAGACCCAGTACTTC.

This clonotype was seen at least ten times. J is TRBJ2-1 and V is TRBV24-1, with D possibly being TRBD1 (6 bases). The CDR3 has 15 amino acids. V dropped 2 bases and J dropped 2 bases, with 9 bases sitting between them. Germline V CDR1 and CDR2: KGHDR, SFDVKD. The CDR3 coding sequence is TGTGCCACCAGTGATTGGGGGCAGCCCTACAATGAGCAGTTCTTC. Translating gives CATSDWGQPYNEQFF.

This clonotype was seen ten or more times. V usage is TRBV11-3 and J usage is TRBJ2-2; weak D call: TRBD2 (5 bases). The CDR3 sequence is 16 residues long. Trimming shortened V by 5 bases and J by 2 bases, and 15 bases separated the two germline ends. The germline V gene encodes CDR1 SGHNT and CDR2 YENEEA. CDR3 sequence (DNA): TGTGCCAGCAGCCCGACTCCGGACTCCAACACCGGGGAGCTGTTTTTT. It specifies CASSPTPDSNTGELFF.

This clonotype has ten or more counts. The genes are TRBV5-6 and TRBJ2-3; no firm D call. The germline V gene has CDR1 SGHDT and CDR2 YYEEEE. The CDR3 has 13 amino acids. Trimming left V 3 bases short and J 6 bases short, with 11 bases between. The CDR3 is CASSSGPPDTQYF. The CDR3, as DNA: TGTGCCAGCAGCTCCGGACCCCCCGATACGCAGTATTTT.